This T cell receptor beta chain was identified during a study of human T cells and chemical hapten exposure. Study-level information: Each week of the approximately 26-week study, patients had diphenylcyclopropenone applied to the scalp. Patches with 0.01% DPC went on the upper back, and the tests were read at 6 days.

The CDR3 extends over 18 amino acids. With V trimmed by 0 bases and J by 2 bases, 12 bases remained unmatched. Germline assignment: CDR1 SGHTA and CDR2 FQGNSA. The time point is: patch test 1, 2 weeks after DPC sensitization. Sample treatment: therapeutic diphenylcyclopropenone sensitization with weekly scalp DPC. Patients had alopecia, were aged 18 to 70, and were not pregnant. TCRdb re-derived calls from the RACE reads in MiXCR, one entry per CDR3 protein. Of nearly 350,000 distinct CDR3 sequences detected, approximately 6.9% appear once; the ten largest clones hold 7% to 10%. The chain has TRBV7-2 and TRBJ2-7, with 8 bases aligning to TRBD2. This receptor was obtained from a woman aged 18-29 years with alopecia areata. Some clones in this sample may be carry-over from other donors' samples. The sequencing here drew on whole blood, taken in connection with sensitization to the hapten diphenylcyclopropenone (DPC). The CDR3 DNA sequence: TGTGCCAGCAGCTTAGCGTTGTATCAGCGGGGGACGCCCTACGAGCAGTACTTC. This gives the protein CASSLALYQRGTPYEQYF. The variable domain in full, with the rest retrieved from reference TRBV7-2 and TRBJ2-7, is GAGVSQSPSNKVTEKGKDVELRCDPISGHTALYWYRQSLGQGLEFLIYFQGNSAPDKSGLPSDRFSAERTGGSVSTLTIQRTQQEDSAVYLCASSLALYQRGTPYEQYFGPGTRLTVT.